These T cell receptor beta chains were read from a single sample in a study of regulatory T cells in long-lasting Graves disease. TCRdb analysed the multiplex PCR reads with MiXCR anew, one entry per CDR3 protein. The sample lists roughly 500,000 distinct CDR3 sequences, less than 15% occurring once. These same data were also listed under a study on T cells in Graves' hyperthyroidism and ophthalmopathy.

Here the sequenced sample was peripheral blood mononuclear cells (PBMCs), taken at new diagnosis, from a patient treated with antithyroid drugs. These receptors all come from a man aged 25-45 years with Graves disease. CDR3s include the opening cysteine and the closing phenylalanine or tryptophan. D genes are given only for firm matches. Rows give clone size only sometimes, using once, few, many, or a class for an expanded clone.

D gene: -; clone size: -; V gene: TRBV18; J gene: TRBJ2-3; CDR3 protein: CASSPMARDTDTQYF; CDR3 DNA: TGTGCCAGCTCACCCATGGCCAGGGACACAGATACGCAGTATTTT
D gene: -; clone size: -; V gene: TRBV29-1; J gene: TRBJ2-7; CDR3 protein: CSVGKGHEQYF; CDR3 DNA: TGCAGCGTTGGAAAGGGGCACGAGCAGTACTTC
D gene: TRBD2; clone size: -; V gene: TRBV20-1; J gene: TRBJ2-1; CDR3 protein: CSASSPGGSSHNEQFF; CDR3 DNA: TGCAGTGCCAGTTCCCCCGGCGGGAGCTCCCACAATGAGCAGTTCTTC
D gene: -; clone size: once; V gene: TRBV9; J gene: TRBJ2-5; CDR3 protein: CASSVGPGLPQETQYF; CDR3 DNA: TGTGCCAGCAGCGTAGGGCCAGGGCTTCCCCAAGAGACCCAGTACTTC
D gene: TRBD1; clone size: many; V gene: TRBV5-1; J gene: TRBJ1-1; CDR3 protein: CASSSPGGEGTEAFF; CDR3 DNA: TGCGCCAGCAGCTCCCCAGGGGGCGAGGGCACTGAAGCTTTCTTT
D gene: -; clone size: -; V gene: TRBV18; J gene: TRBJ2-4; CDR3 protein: CASSPIERRTRSNQYF; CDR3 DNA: TGTGCCAGCTCACCAATAGAAAGGAGGACAAGGAGTAATCAGTACTTC
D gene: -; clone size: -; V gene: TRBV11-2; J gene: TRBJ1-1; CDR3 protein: CASSLTDTNTEAFF; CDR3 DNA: TGTGCCAGCAGCTTAACAGACACCAACACTGAAGCTTTCTTT
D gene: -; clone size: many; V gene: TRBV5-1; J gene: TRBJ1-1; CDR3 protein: CASSSRGGTEAFF; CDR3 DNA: TGCGCCAGCAGCTCGAGGGGGGGCACTGAAGCTTTCTTT
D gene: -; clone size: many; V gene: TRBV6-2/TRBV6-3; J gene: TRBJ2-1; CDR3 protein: CASSLPFSEQFF; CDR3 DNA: TGTGCCAGCAGTTTACCGTTCTCTGAGCAGTTCTTC
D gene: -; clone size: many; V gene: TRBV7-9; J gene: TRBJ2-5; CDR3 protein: CASSQGGRETQYF; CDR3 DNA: TGCGCCAGCAGCCAAGGGGGGCGGGAGACCCAGTACTTC
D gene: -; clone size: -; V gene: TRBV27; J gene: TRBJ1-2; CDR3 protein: CASSRRQGRYGYTF; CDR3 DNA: TGTGCCAGCAGTCGCCGCCAGGGGCGGTATGGCTACACCTTC
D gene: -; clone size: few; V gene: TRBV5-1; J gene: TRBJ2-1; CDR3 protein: CASSPMGQDNEQFF; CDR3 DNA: TGCGCCAGCAGCCCAATGGGGCAGGACAATGAGCAGTTCTTC
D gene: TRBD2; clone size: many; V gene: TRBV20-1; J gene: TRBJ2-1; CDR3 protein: CSARDEPGGWNEQFF; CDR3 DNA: TGCAGTGCTAGAGATGAGCCGGGAGGATGGAATGAGCAGTTCTTC
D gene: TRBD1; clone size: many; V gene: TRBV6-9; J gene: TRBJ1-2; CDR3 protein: CASSFFDLRGGYGYTF; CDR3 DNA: TGTGCCAGCAGTTTCTTCGACCTCAGGGGGGGCTATGGCTACACCTTC
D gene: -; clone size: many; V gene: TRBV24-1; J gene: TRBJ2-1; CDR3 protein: CATSDPDRRAHEQFF; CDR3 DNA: TGTGCCACCAGTGATCCTGACAGGCGGGCCCATGAGCAGTTCTTC
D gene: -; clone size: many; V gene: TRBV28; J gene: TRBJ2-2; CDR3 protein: CASSPRLGDTGELFF; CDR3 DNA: TGTGCCAGCAGCCCCCGGCTAGGTGACACCGGGGAGCTGTTTTTT
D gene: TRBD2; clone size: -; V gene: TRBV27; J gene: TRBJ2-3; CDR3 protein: CASKSVPGLAGDSTDTQYF; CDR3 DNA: TGTGCCAGCAAATCCGTCCCGGGACTAGCGGGGGATAGCACAGATACGCAGTATTTT